This is a list of T cell receptor beta chains from one sample in a study of graft-versus-host responses after intestinal transplantation. Method: immunoSEQ multiplex PCR; TCRdb's copy keeps in-frame clones and lacks some. The top ten clones hold approximately 1% of a sample with some 110,000 clones, approximately 93% of them seen once. What these receptors recognize is not known. Sequenced material: unstimulated CD8+ T cells sorted from spleen or lymph node cells, taken before transplant. The receptors shown here come from a human donor who was the organ donor for an intestinal transplant. CDR3s include the opening cysteine and the closing phenylalanine or tryptophan. D genes are given only for firm matches. Where a row states a size, it is once, few, many or the class of an expanded clone; other rows omit it.

J | V | size | D | DNA | CDR3
TRBJ2-1 | TRBV6-1 | NA | TRBD2 | TGTGCCAGCAGTGGGACTAGCGGGCTACACAATGAGCAGTTCTTC | CASSGTSGLHNEQFF
TRBJ2-1 | TRBV11-2 | NA | TRBD2 | TGTGCCAGCAGCTTAGTTGAGCTAGCGGGGTCCTACAATGAGCAGTTCTTC | CASSLVELAGSYNEQFF
TRBJ1-2 | TRBV4-1 | NA | TRBD1 | TGCGCCAGCAGCCAAGGACCCCCAGGGGGCGATGGCTACACCTTC | CASSQGPPGGDGYTF
TRBJ1-4 | TRBV4-1 | NA | NA | TGCGCCAGCAGCCAAACGCACAGGGCCAGTTCAGAAAAACTGTTTTTT | CASSQTHRASSEKLFF
TRBJ2-7 | TRBV27 | NA | NA | TGTGCCAGCAGTTTATCGCCGGGCAAGCCCTACGAGCAGTACTTC | CASSLSPGKPYEQYF
TRBJ2-5 | TRBV11-2 | NA | NA | TGTGCCAGCAGCGACACAGCGTACCAAGAGACCCAGTACTTC | CASSDTAYQETQYF
TRBJ2-7 | TRBV5-4 | once | NA | TGTGCCAGCAGCCCCTATCCGCGACAGGCGATGAACTACGAGCAGTACTTC | CASSPYPRQAMNYEQYF
TRBJ2-7 | TRBV11-2 | once | NA | TGTGCCAGCAGCTTAGATTCGGGCTCGGATTTTGACGAGCAGTACTTC | CASSLDSGSDFDEQYF
TRBJ2-7 | TRBV5-1 | NA | NA | TGCGCCAGCAGCTTAAGGGACTACGAGCAGTACTTC | CASSLRDYEQYF
TRBJ2-1 | TRBV29-1 | NA | NA | TGCAGCGACCGGCGGCACGGCTACAATGAGCAGTTCTTC | CSDRRHGYNEQFF
TRBJ2-3 | TRBV4-1 | NA | TRBD2 | TGCGCCAGCAGCCAAGTTAGCGGGAGCACAGATACGCAGTATTTT | CASSQVSGSTDTQYF
TRBJ1-1 | TRBV11-2 | once | NA | TGTGCCAGCAGCTTGAGGGGATGGACTGAAGCTTTCTTT | CASSLRGWTEAFF
TRBJ2-3 | TRBV27 | NA | NA | TGTGCCAGCGCTCCGGGACTGGCTTTAGATACGCAGTATTTT | CASAPGLALDTQYF
TRBJ2-1 | TRBV7-9 | NA | NA | TGTGCCAGCAGCTCGGGACTCAGATACAATGAGCAGTTCTTC | CASSSGLRYNEQFF
TRBJ1-1 | TRBV30 | NA | NA | TGTGCCTGGAGTAACACGATCACTGAAGCTTTCTTT | CAWSNTITEAFF
TRBJ2-3 | TRBV7-6 | NA | NA | TGTGCCAGCAGCTTAAACGGGATGGCAGATACGCAGTATTTT | CASSLNGMADTQYF
TRBJ1-1 | TRBV4-1 | NA | TRBD1 | TGCGCCAGCAGCCAAGTTAGCCTAGGGGGCAGGGCTTTCTTT | CASSQVSLGGRAFF
TRBJ2-2 | TRBV27 | NA | TRBD2 | TGTGCCAGCAGGCGTCATAGCGGGAGTGTCACCGGGGAGCTGTTTTTT | CASRRHSGSVTGELFF
TRBJ2-1 | TRBV10-3 | NA | TRBD2 | TGTGCCACGGGGACTAGCGGCGAGATCCATGAGCAGTTCTTC | CATGTSGEIHEQFF
TRBJ2-7 | TRBV6-1 | NA | TRBD1 | TGTGCCAGCGGGGCCGGGACAGGGTCCTACGAGCAGTACTTC | CASGAGTGSYEQYF
TRBJ1-3 | TRBV10-3 | NA | NA | TGTGCCATCCAAGACAGGTCTGGAAACACCATATATTTT | CAIQDRSGNTIYF
TRBJ2-7 | TRBV6-1 | NA | TRBD2 | TGTGCCAGCAGTGAAGTATCTAGCGGGGGGGACCACGAGCAGTACTTC | CASSEVSSGGDHEQYF
TRBJ2-5 | TRBV11-2 | NA | TRBD2 | TGTGCCAGCAGCTTAGGGTGGTCTAGCGGGAGCGTGGAGACCCAGTACTTC | CASSLGWSSGSVETQYF
TRBJ2-1 | TRBV7-2 | NA | NA | TGTGCCAGCAGCTTAGGGGGAAATCACTACAATGAGCAGTTCTTC | CASSLGGNHYNEQFF
TRBJ1-5 | TRBV28 | NA | TRBD1 | TGTGCCAGCAGTTACTCTGATTGGACAGGGGTCCGGAATCAGCCCCAGCATTTT | CASSYSDWTGVRNQPQHF
TRBJ2-1 | TRBV7-9 | NA | NA | TGTGCCAGCAGCCCGCCCAATGAGCAGTTCTTC | CASSPPNEQFF